This T cell receptor (beta chain) was found in a study of blood T cells in healthy people across ages. This clonotype was counted ten times or more. The CDR3 has 9 residues. Per germline, CDR1 SGHTA and CDR2 FQGTGA. The V end lost 10 bases, the J end lost 11 bases, and 9 bases lay between the germline ends. Then a second PCR, running roughly 6 to 11 cycles, was carried out with a sample-barcoded 5' primer and a J-beta primer mix. Each of the cDNA molecules was tagged by a template-switch adaptor with 12 random nucleotides. A single record per CDR3 protein comes from TCRdb applying MiXCR to the 5' RACE reads. The data hold around 1,500,000 distinct CDR3 sequences, with about 30% observed a single time.

Input material: blood. The rearrangement links TRBV7-3 to TRBJ2-4; D remains ambiguous. This clonotype was obtained from a woman in her twenties or thirties in good health. The chain's CDR3 is CAKYRVQYF. CDR3 bases: TGTGCCAAATACCGGGTTCAGTACTTC.